The text below deals with one T cell receptor beta chain. In its sample, this clonotype was seen a few times. Its antigen remains undetermined. Per-base quality was not reported, and no clone a single base away is much larger than it. Stable Graves' hyperthyroidism was defined as no progression to ophthalmopathy during 18 months of follow-up. Hyperthyroidism patients were newly diagnosed, had a disease duration of under 2 months, and were aged 18 to 65 years. Any patient with an uncontrolled infection, another autoimmune disease, pregnancy or lactation was excluded. Diagnoses relied on clinical symptoms, serum thyroxine and TRAb, thyroid ultrasound and orbital computed tomography. PBMCs were isolated from about 9.2 ml of fresh peripheral blood by Ficoll-Paque density gradient centrifugation. Total RNA was extracted using Trizol reagent, and RNA quality was assessed on an Agilent 2100 Bioanalyzer. The data derive from a study of T cells in Graves' hyperthyroidism and ophthalmopathy (dated by TCRdb to 2018 to 2020). In the study overall: Peripheral blood was collected at initial diagnosis, before any treatment. To identify TCR V-J signatures that set the groups apart, the researchers used a discovery cohort of 100 patients, made up of under 50 with Graves' ophthalmopathy and about 55 with stable Graves' hyperthyroidism. An independent validation cohort of around 20 hyperthyroidism patients and approximately 15 patients who later progressed to ophthalmopathy tested prospective prediction of ophthalmopathy. The 85 to 100 discovery patients were randomly split 7:3 into training and test sets. Thyroid tissue and blood T-cell repertoires from several Graves' hyperthyroidism patients were also compared in the study. After blood sampling, hyperthyroidism patients were treated with methimazole at a starting dose of 30 mg daily, and ophthalmopathy patients were treated with high-dose intravenous methylprednisolone. The paper describes TCR Vbeta CDR3 sequencing of 140 or so peripheral blood samples, made up of roughly 45 ophthalmopathy patients, approximately 73 hyperthyroidism patients and around 17 progressor patients.

Reading from cysteine to phenylalanine, the CDR3 counts 12 amino acids. Only the CDR3 DNA stays, 36 bases, in frame from base 1. The germline ends are 8 bases apart after V is trimmed by 3 bases and J by 2 bases. Sequences GTSNPN (CDR1) and SVGIG (CDR2) are obtained from the germline V gene (reference sequence). Here is what the overall study found, with its caveats: A 13 V-J signature model separated ophthalmopathy from stable hyperthyroidism, with approximately 87% sensitivity and 81.08% specificity in cross-validation and 80%/75% in testing. No statistical method was used to fix the sample size in advance, and group allocation was not hidden from the investigators. Most expanded thyroid clonotypes (frequency above 0.001) were also found in blood, which suggests that blood repertoires may mirror thyroid immune responses. In validation, progression to ophthalmopathy was predicted by the model with about 70% sensitivity and roughly 76% specificity, a median of about 6.4 months before onset.

The TCR beta CDR3 regions were amplified from RNA transcripts. The TCR CDR3 was subjected to a first round of RT-PCR using the HTBI primer set and the Qiagen OneStep RT-PCR kit. The libraries were constructed in a second round of multiplex PCR and then size-selected and purified. Libraries were sequenced paired-end with 100 bp reads on an Illumina HiSeq2000. Turning to the authors' computational methods: Raw data were processed with SOAPnuke, discarding reads with adapters, uncalled bases, mean Phred below 15, or no exact constant-primer or identifier match. COPE v1.2.5 was used to merge the high-quality paired reads, and each unique nucleotide sequence was defined as a clonotype. MiTCR v1.1 was used to align clonotypes to the IMGT TRBV, TRBD and TRBJ reference segments. Only V-J combinations with frequency above 0.0001, covering about 99% of repertoires, were analysed. A TCS score was defined as the ratio of F50 (clonal expansion) to E x V (chaos), with BLOSUM62-based TCRdist applied between CDR3 peptides within each V-J. Welch's t-statistics and random forest reduced just over 500 V-J features to some 14, which were used in a naive Bayes classifier (R e1071). The raw public data were reprocessed by TCRdb itself: fastp quality trimming at Q25, MiXCR clonotype calling, in-frame beta chains only. CDR3 protein duplicates are merged, each entry listing the most common genes and DNA. The V and J calls were not made by the authors but by TCRdb's processing. The sample contains around 690,000 distinct CDR3 sequences, 15% to 20% of them found a single time. Less than 20% of the sample is in the top ten clones.

The rearrangement joined TRBV30 to TRBJ2-7, with the D gene uncertain. The clonotype comes from a man aged 50-60 years with Graves' hyperthyroidism. Sequencing used blood. The nucleotide sequence reads TGTGCCTGGAGGGAGAGCACCTACGAGCAGTACTTC. Translated, this is CAWRESTYEQYF. Supplemented by the reference TRBV30 and TRBJ2-7 proteins around the CDR3, the complete variable domain is SQTIHQWPATLVQPVGSPLSLECTVEGTSNPNLYWYRQAAGRGLQLLFYSVGIGQISSEVPQNLSASRPQDRQFILSSKKLLLSDSGFYLCAWRESTYEQYFGPGTRLTVT.